This T cell receptor (beta chain) derives from a study of regulatory T cells in long-lasting Graves disease. Time point: persistent/refractory GD, antithyroid drugs over 5 years with positive TRAb. The TCR library was made from RNA extracted from PBMCs. This clonotype has a handful of counts. What it binds is not known. V lost 2 bases to trimming and J lost 5 bases; unmatched junction nucleotides: 13. CDR1 is DFQATT and CDR2 is SNEGSKA in the germline V gene (reference sequence). This CDR3 has 16 amino acids. Study results and caveats: Persistent cases favored TRBV28, TRBJ1-2 and TRBJ2-5.

CDR3 regions were amplified by Arm-PCR using iRepertoire HTBI primers to build TCR beta libraries. TCRdb called the multiplex PCR reads again in MiXCR, with one record for every CDR3 protein. This sample carries 450,000 or so distinct CDR3 sequences, less than 25% of them seen once, and the ten largest clones take under 9%. The sequencing used peripheral blood mononuclear cells (PBMCs), collected when the disease was refractory, from a patient treated with antithyroid drugs. The chain recombines TRBV20-1 with TRBJ2-7; 9 nucleotides match TRBD1. The receptor was derived from a female donor with Graves disease. This chain's CDR3 is CSARPKWDRVYDEQYF. The CDR3 DNA reads TGCAGTGCTAGACCGAAATGGGACAGGGTATACGACGAGCAGTACTTC.